The rows below give T cell receptor beta chains drawn from one sample of a study of CD8+ T cells in alopecia areata. Some clones are missing from TCRdb's copy, which holds only in-frame ones; the method was immunoSEQ multiplex PCR. Of some 170,000 clones in the sample, roughly 63% were seen once. The specimen comprised CD4+ T cells sorted from blood, sampled between weeks 55 and 65, from a patient treated with tofacitinib. Source of these receptors: a human donor with alopecia areata. Each CDR3 is given with its conserved first and last residue. D genes are given only for firm matches. The listing skips clone size in some rows; elsewhere it reads once, few, many or a size class.

many	TRBV30	NA	14	TRBJ1-3	CAWRGLTSGNTIYF	TGTGCCTGGCGGGGGCTAACCTCTGGAAACACCATATATTTT
NA	TRBV18	NA	14	TRBJ2-5	CASSRGAGQETQYF	TGTGCCAGCTCACGCGGGGCAGGACAAGAGACCCAGTACTTC
NA	TRBV5-1	NA	16	TRBJ2-3	CASSLDAGGRADTQYF	TGCGCCAGCAGCTTGGACGCCGGGGGGCGCGCAGATACGCAGTATTTT
NA	TRBV30	NA	14	TRBJ1-2	CAWSFENRNYGYTF	TGTGCCTGGAGTTTTGAGAACCGGAACTATGGCTACACCTTC
few	TRBV29-1	NA	14	TRBJ1-1	CSVESPRLNTEAFF	TGCAGCGTTGAATCTCCCAGGTTGAACACTGAAGCTTTCTTT
few	TRBV5-4	TRBD1	16	TRBJ2-5	CASSLGQAGQEETQYF	TGTGCCAGCAGCTTGGGTCAGGCGGGACAGGAAGAGACCCAGTACTTC
NA	TRBV15	NA	15	TRBJ1-5	CATSRRTDSNQPQHF	TGTGCCACCAGCAGAAGGACTGATAGCAATCAGCCCCAGCATTTT
NA	TRBV29-1	TRBD1	11	TRBJ2-5	CSPWDSGTQYF	TGCAGCCCCTGGGACAGTGGGACCCAGTACTTC
NA	TRBV9	NA	13	TRBJ2-3	CASSVVGTDTQYF	TGTGCCAGCAGCGTAGTGGGCACAGATACGCAGTATTTT
few	TRBV7-2	NA	14	TRBJ1-2	CASTDGPANYGYTF	TGTGCCAGCACCGACGGCCCGGCCAACTATGGCTACACCTTC
NA	TRBV6-5	NA	16	TRBJ2-7	CASSYGSHPGSYEQYF	TGTGCCAGCAGTTACGGGTCCCACCCCGGATCCTACGAGCAGTACTTC
NA	TRBV2	TRBD2	13	TRBJ2-1	CASSERLAGEQFF	TGTGCCAGCAGTGAGCGGCTAGCGGGTGAGCAGTTCTTC
once	TRBV7-9	TRBD1	15	TRBJ2-5	CASSRQGLYQETQYF	TGTGCCAGCAGCCGACAGGGCTTGTACCAAGAGACCCAGTACTTC
NA	TRBV7-2	NA	15	TRBJ2-1	CASSPMVGRRNEQFF	TGTGCCAGCAGCCCCATGGTAGGGCGTAGGAATGAGCAGTTCTTC
NA	TRBV29-1	NA	14	TRBJ2-3	CSVGEWGGTDTQYF	TGCAGCGTTGGAGAGTGGGGGGGCACAGATACGCAGTATTTT
few	TRBV7-9	NA	12	TRBJ2-1	CASAFEGNEQFF	TGTGCCAGCGCCTTCGAGGGGAATGAGCAGTTCTTC
NA	TRBV7-2	NA	15	TRBJ1-5	CASSFQSGSREPQHF	TGTGCCAGCAGCTTCCAATCAGGGTCCAGGGAGCCCCAGCATTTT
few	TRBV11-2	TRBD2	15	TRBJ2-7	CASSFLRGNSYEQYF	TGTGCCAGCAGCTTCTTGCGGGGGAACTCCTACGAGCAGTACTTC
once	TRBV2	NA	15	TRBJ2-2	CASRMDVTNTGELFF	TGTGCCAGCAGGATGGACGTTACGAACACCGGGGAGCTGTTTTTT
few	TRBV6-5	NA	14	TRBJ2-5	CASSSVGARETQYF	TGTGCCAGCAGTTCTGTTGGGGCACGAGAGACCCAGTACTTC
NA	TRBV6-6	NA	12	TRBJ2-7	CASSYSSDEQYF	TGTGCCAGCAGTTACTCGAGCGACGAGCAGTACTTC
many	TRBV2	TRBD2	14	TRBJ2-7	CASRPSGLDHEQYF	TGTGCCAGCAGGCCTTCGGGACTAGACCACGAGCAGTACTTC
NA	TRBV2	NA	14	TRBJ1-5	CASSDRVINQPQHF	TGTGCCAGCAGTGACAGGGTTATCAATCAGCCCCAGCATTTT
NA	TRBV7-2	TRBD2	15	TRBJ2-3	CASSRIAGGKDTQYF	TGTGCCAGCAGCCGGATAGCGGGGGGGAAGGATACGCAGTATTTT
NA	TRBV6-1	NA	14	TRBJ1-2	CASTQITVIRGYTF	TGTGCCAGCACCCAAATCACCGTAATACGTGGCTACACCTTC
few	TRBV5-1	NA	14	TRBJ1-3	CASSRTAGGNTIYF	TGCGCCAGCAGTCGGACGGCCGGTGGAAACACCATATATTTT
NA	TRBV30	NA	12	TRBJ2-3	CAASRELDTQYF	TGTGCCGCCTCTAGAGAACTCGATACGCAGTATTTT
few	TRBV27	NA	14	TRBJ2-2	CASSSLANTGELFF	TGTGCCAGCAGTTCCTTAGCGAACACCGGGGAGCTGTTTTTT
few	TRBV29-1	NA	12	TRBJ2-7	CSVEGQTYEQYF	TGCAGCGTTGAGGGACAAACCTACGAGCAGTACTTC
NA	TRBV7-8	TRBD1	15	TRBJ1-1	CASSNRTGPGTEAFF	TGTGCCAGCAGCAACCGGACAGGGCCGGGCACTGAAGCTTTCTTT
few	TRBV2	NA	12	TRBJ2-5	CASSEVQETQYF	TGTGCCAGCAGTGAAGTCCAAGAGACCCAGTACTTC
NA	TRBV5-1	NA	16	TRBJ2-4	CASSLAPGAAKNIQYF	TGCGCCAGCAGCTTGGCCCCGGGGGCGGCCAAAAACATTCAGTACTTC
NA	TRBV20-1	NA	11	TRBJ2-3	CSPGHQDTQYF	TGCAGCCCAGGACATCAAGATACGCAGTATTTT
NA	TRBV5-1	TRBD1	16	TRBJ1-1	CASSLAGTASILGAFF	TGCGCCAGCAGCTTGGCCGGGACAGCGTCTATCCTGGGAGCTTTCTTT